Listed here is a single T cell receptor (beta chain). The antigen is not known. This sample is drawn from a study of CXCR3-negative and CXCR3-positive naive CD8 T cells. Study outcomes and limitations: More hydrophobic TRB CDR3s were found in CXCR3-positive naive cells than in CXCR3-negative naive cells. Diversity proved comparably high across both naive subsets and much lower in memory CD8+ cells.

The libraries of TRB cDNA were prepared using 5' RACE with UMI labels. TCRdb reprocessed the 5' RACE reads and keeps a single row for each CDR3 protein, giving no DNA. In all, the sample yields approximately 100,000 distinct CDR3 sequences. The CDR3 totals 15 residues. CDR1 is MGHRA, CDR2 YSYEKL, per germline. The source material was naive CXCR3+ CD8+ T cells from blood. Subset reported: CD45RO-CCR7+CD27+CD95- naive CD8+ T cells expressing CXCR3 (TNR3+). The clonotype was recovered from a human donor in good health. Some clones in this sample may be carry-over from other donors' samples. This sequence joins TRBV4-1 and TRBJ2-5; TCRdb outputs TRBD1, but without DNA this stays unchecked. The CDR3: CASSQGTGAQETQYF.